This TCR beta chain was observed in a study of shared clonotypes between healthy human individuals. Study-wide context: Three plates were used per donor for CD4 naive, three for CD4 memory, two for CD8 naive and one for CD8 memory. Study outcomes and limitations: A reduction in generation probabilities was seen for non-shared clonotypes relative to those shared by all four donors.

This clone was counted once. What it binds is not known. Germline loops: CDR1 SEHNR, CDR2 FQNEAQ (reference sequence). This CDR3 has 14 amino acids. Unmatched junction bases numbered 9, after V lost 1 base and J lost 13 bases. The repertoire was sequenced with immunoSEQ multiplex PCR; TCRdb's copy has only in-frame clones and lacks some. This table has 650,000 to 700,000 clones, 90% appearing once. This sequence was found in a man aged 18 to 30 in good health. Some clones in this sample may be carry-over from other donors' samples. Sequencing used memory CD8+ T cells from PBMCs. Subset here: CD45RO+ cells pooled with CCR7-negative TemRA cells. This sequence joins TRBV7-9 and TRBJ1-4; TRBD1 agrees at 7 bases. CDR3 sequence: CASSLEGAADRLFF. DNA for the CDR3: TGTGCCAGCAGCTTAGAGGGGGCCGCAGACAGACTGTTTTTT.